Detailed here is one T cell receptor (beta chain). No antigen is known for it. Healthy Caucasian individuals from Russia aged 6 to 90 served as donors. Extraction of total RNA produced a minimum of 5 micrograms from each sample. These data are taken from a study of blood T cells in healthy people across ages. Study-level findings and limits: Bulk PBMC profiling left naive and antigen-experienced comparisons inconclusive.

The authors ran a second PCR of roughly 6 to 11 cycles using a sample-barcoded 5' primer and a J-beta primer mix. TCRdb independently ran MiXCR on the 5' RACE reads; one entry per CDR3 protein. The table has around 940,000 distinct CDR3 sequences, just over 50% seen once. V trimming: 3 bases; J trimming: 7 bases; junction bases outside the gene matches: 11. The CDR3 runs 15 residues. Germline lookup yields CDR1 SGHTA and CDR2 FQGNSA. The TCR comes from a woman aged 55-70 years in good health. The J gene is TRBJ2-7, the V gene TRBV7-2; 8 bases are shared with TRBD1. The sample was blood. CDR3 amino acids: CASSFTGTGMGEQYF. CDR3 in DNA: TGTGCCAGCAGCTTTACAGGGACAGGAATGGGGGAGCAGTACTTC.